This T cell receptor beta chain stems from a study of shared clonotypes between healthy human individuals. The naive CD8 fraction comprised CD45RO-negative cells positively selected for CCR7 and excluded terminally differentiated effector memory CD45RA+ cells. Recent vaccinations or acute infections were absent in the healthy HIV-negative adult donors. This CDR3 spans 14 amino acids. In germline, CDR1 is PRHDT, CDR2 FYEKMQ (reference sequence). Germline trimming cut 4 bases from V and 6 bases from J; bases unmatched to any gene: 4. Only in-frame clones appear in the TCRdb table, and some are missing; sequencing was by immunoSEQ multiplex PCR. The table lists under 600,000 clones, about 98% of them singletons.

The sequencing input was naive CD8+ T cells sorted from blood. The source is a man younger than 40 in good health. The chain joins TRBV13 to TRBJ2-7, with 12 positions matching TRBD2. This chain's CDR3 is CASSSSGRASEQYF. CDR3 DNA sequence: TGTGCCAGCAGCTCTAGCGGGAGGGCGTCCGAGCAGTACTTC.